This TCR beta chain was recorded in a study of blood T cell repertoires in COVID-19. The overall study: Acute-phase and convalescent COVID-19 samples originated in the United States, Italy and Spain. Sample material is recorded as cDNA or gDNA derived from T cells, B-cell-depleted T cells, or PBMCs.

CDR3 size: 15 residues. Germline CDR1 and CDR2: GTSNPN and SVGIG (reference sequence). The V and J ends lost 1 base and 2 bases, in that order; junction bases with no gene match: 4. How the authors handled the data: Estimated nucleated cell counts came from reference gene primer amplification. The data were produced by immunoSEQ multiplex PCR, yet TCRdb's version contains in-frame clones alone and is incomplete. The V and J calls and the clone size are those of that table, but D and trimming were determined from the DNA. The sample shows about 140,000 clones, approximately 83% of them seen only once.

This clonotype was obtained from a woman aged 55-75 years with acute or convalescent COVID-19. The chain employs TRBV30 and TRBJ2-3; TRBD2 aligns across 9 bases. The sequenced sample consisted of peripheral blood. The CDR3 loop reads CAWSALAGITDTQYF. The CDR3, as DNA: TGTGCCTGGAGTGCGCTAGCGGGAATCACAGATACGCAGTATTTT.